The clone carrying this TCR beta chain showed up just a few times. The CD4+ fraction was divided into a CD45RA+ naive subset and a CD45RA-negative memory subset. V lost 2 bases and J 0 bases, leaving 11 bases between the germline ends. The germline CDR1 and CDR2 sequences are KGHSH and LQKENI. This CDR3 comprises 16 residues. The sample comes from a study of shared clonotypes between healthy human individuals. Assay used: immunoSEQ multiplex PCR; TCRdb lists only in-frame clones, some missing. The sample holds around 600,000 clones, about 96% seen once. The sequenced material came from naive CD4+ T cells sorted from blood. Subset denoted: CD45RA+ positively selected. The chain recombines TRBV18 with TRBJ1-5; no clear D gene. This TCR derives from a woman in her 30s in good health. The CDR3 DNA reads TGTGCCAGCTCACCATTCCAGGCGGTTAGCAATCAGCCCCAGCATTTT. Translating gives CASSPFQAVSNQPQHF.